These 13 T cell receptor beta chains came from one sample sequenced in a study of T-cell memory formation after mild COVID-19. TCRdb recomputed calls from the 5' RACE reads with MiXCR, one row per CDR3 protein. There are fewer than 150,000 distinct CDR3 sequences in the sample; around 6.3% occur only once, and approximately 2.1% lies in the top ten. The material sequenced was PBMCs or a T cell subset sorted from them (not recorded which). These receptors were obtained from an adult woman who had mild COVID-19 (a few samples of this study predate the infection). Cell type and time point are not known.

This clonotype was seen a few times. The chain joins TRBV6-6 to TRBJ1-1; possible D gene TRBD1, 5 bases. The CDR3 length is 15 residues. CDR1 and CDR2 (germline): MNHNY, SVGAGI (reference sequence). V was pared by 0 bases and J by 0 bases, with 8 bases between. Here the CDR3 DNA reads TGTGCCAGCAGTTACTCGGCAGGGTTGAACACTGAAGCTTTCTTT. Encoded protein: CASSYSAGLNTEAFF.

This rearrangement joins TRBV20-1 to TRBJ2-3, with 10 bases matching TRBD2. In germline, CDR1 is DFQATT, CDR2 SNEGSKA (reference sequence). The CDR3 sequence is 14 residues long. The junction had 1 base not matched to a gene; V was cut back by 2 bases and J by 2 bases. The CDR3 DNA is TGCAGTGCTAGAACTAGCGGGAACACAGATACGCAGTATTTT. Its protein product is CSARTSGNTDTQYF.

This clonotype was picked up many times. The rearrangement uses TRBV10-3 and TRBJ2-3, with TRBD1 as a possible D gene (7 bases). Trimming stripped 11 bases from V and 3 bases from J, with 15 bases between. Germline assignment: CDR1 ENHRY and CDR2 SYGVKD. This CDR3 is 13 amino acids long. The CDR3 protein is CAVRAGGTDTQYF. In DNA form, the CDR3 reads TGTGCCGTCCGGGCAGGGGGGACAGATACGCAGTATTTT.

V and J are TRBV27 and TRBJ2-5, with D maybe TRBD2 (7 bases). Germline V lookup: CDR1 MNHEY, CDR2 SMNVEV (reference sequence). Trimming left V 4 bases short and J 6 bases short, with 12 bases between. This CDR3 is built from 13 residues. In nucleotides, the CDR3 is TGTGCCAGCAGTTCATGGGGGGGGCAGACCCAGTACTTC. Its translation is CASSSWGGQTQYF.

This clonotype was observed a handful of times. The rearrangement links TRBV5-1 to TRBJ2-5; the D gene is possibly TRBD1 (6 bases). V lost 2 bases and J lost 2, with 10 bases in between. Germline V gene data show CDR1 as SGHRS and CDR2 as YFSETQ. The CDR3 consists of 14 residues. The CDR3 here is CASSLQGSQETQYF. CDR3 nucleotide sequence: TGCGCCAGCAGCTTACAGGGATCTCAAGAGACCCAGTACTTC.

This clonotype has a handful of counts. The J gene is TRBJ2-5, the V gene TRBV11-2, with D uncertain. The germline V gene has CDR1 SGHAT and CDR2 FQNNGV. Trimming removed 1 base from V and 5 bases from J, with 8 bases in between. This CDR3 has 13 residues. This chain's CDR3 is CASSLGALETQYF. DNA of the CDR3: TGTGCCAGCAGCTTAGGTGCATTGGAGACCCAGTACTTC.

This clonotype has just a few counts. CDR3 DNA: TGTGCCACCAGTGATCCCTACCGGACCTTCACAGATACGCAGTATTTT. Its protein is CATSDPYRTFTDTQYF. This chain uses TRBV24-1 with TRBJ2-3; D unclear. Trimming removed 3 bases from V and 2 bases from J, with 14 bases in between. Germline V CDR1 and CDR2: KGHDR, SFDVKD. The CDR3 totals 16 residues.

This clonotype occurred a few times. The DNA of the CDR3 is TGTGCCTGGAGTAAGACAGGGTCCTACAATGAGCAGTTCTTC. This encodes CAWSKTGSYNEQFF. This chain joins TRBV30 and TRBJ2-1, with 7 bases fitting TRBD1. With V trimmed by 2 bases and J by 1 base, 2 bases remained unmatched. CDR3 length equals 14 residues. CDR1 GTSNPN and CDR2 SVGIG come from the germline V gene (reference sequence).

This clonotype has just a few counts. The gene calls are TRBV7-2 and TRBJ2-2, with TRBD2 matching 10 bases. In germline, CDR1 is SGHTA, CDR2 FQGNSA. V was clipped by 3 bases and J by 5 bases; unmatched bases: 6. The CDR3 spans 16 residues. Written as DNA, the CDR3 is TGTGCCAGCAGCTTCAACCCGGGACTAGCGACCGGGGAGCTGTTTTTT. Translating it yields CASSFNPGLATGELFF.

The chain carries TRBV5-5 and TRBJ2-5; D uncertain. V lost 0 bases and J 5 bases, leaving 8 bases between the germline ends. Germline V gene lookup returns CDR1 SGHKS and CDR2 YYEKEE (reference sequence). The CDR3 extends over 13 amino acids. DNA for the CDR3: TGTGCCAGCAGCTTGGCGGCGGAGGAGACCCAGTACTTC. Protein: CASSLAAEETQYF.

The chain uses TRBV12-3 or TRBV12-4 and TRBJ2-2; D gene unclear. This CDR3 is built from 18 residues. V lost 3 bases to trimming and J lost 0 bases, with 17 bases between them. The CDR3 nucleotides read TGTGCCAGCAGTTTTCCCTCTGGTAGGGCCACGAACACCGGGGAGCTGTTTTTT. Its protein is CASSFPSGRATNTGELFF.

The chain combines TRBV29-1 with TRBJ2-7; no reliable D call. Trimming removed 6 bases from V and 2 bases from J, with 8 bases in between. Germline V lookup: CDR1 SQVTM, CDR2 ANQGSEA. This CDR3 spans 11 amino acids. CDR3 sequence (DNA): TGCAGCGTCGCCGAGACCTACGAGCAGTACTTC. Amino acids: CSVAETYEQYF.

This clonotype has ten or more counts. This CDR3 is CASSFRPGLAGGNEQFF. The CDR3 DNA is TGCGCCAGCAGCTTTCGACCGGGACTAGCGGGAGGCAATGAGCAGTTCTTC. The rearrangement joins TRBV5-1 to TRBJ2-1, with 15 bases fitting TRBD2. Trimming took 2 bases from V and 6 from J; bases not matched to a gene: 6. The CDR3 has 17 amino acids. CDR1 is SGHRS and CDR2 is YFSETQ in the germline V gene.